This T cell receptor beta chain stems from a study of OX40 agonist ivuxolimab in advanced cancers. Study summary: Checkpoint inhibitors had been given previously to approximately 41% of patients. General study findings and limits: Expanded clones belonging to CD8+ T cells outnumbered, on average, those of CD4+. The study observed clonal expansion of CD4+ and CD8+ blood T cells by week 6 at 0.1 to 3.0 mg/kg.

This CDR3 region has 15 residues. Germline V gives CDR1 MDHEN, CDR2 SYDVKM. The V end was cut by 5 bases, the J end by 9 bases, with 20 bases between. Method: immunoSEQ multiplex PCR; TCRdb's copy keeps in-frame clones and lacks some. The table records some 6,000 clones, about three quarters of them present only once. For this clone: Antigen unknown.

Baseline was the first blood sampling point, followed by cycle 4 day 1 and cycle 7 day 1. This chain joins TRBV28 and TRBJ2-1, with D perhaps assigned TRBD1 or TRBD2 (5 bases each). The source was CD4+ or CD8+ T cells sorted from blood, collected in a trial of the OX40 agonist ivuxolimab. The clonotype originates from an adult with an advanced solid tumor such as melanoma, head and neck, liver or kidney cancer. The CDR3 DNA sequence: TGTGCCAGCAGTCCCCCCTGGGGGAGCCCGACTGAGCAGTTCTTC. Translating gives CASSPPWGSPTEQFF.